This record looks at one T cell receptor (beta chain) sequence and its context. The data are from a study of cytomegalovirus exposure and HLA in healthy donors. Primers for the PCR totalled 60 Vbeta and 13 Jbeta. The protocol was immunoSEQ multiplex PCR, while the TCRdb copy is restricted to in-frame clones and leaves out a portion. The table shows about 180,000 clones, with just under 80% occurring only once. Sequencing was performed on PBMCs. The sequence derives from a woman aged 50 to 60 in good health and CMV-seropositive.

The DNA of the CDR3 is TGCGCCAGCGGCACTCAGGGACAGACACACAATGAGCAGTTCTTC. Protein sequence: CASGTQGQTHNEQFF. This chain links TRBV5-1 with TRBJ2-1; 7 bases match TRBD1. The germline V gene encodes CDR1 SGHRS and CDR2 YFSETQ. The CDR3 loop spans 15 amino acids. V gave up 7 bases and J gave up 5 bases; unmatched junction bases: 12.